The clone carrying this TCR beta chain was detected many times. What it binds is not known. This specimen belongs to a study of neurological immune-mediated disorders. The CDR3 is 15 amino acids. Trimming cost V 5 bases and J 1 base; bases outside gene matches: 4. Germline CDR1 reads SGHRS; CDR2 reads YFSETQ. Findings of the study overall: For the multiple sclerosis repertoire cluster, an association with any clinical or MRI feature was absent. The absence of shared CDR3 amino acid sequences among expanded clones across subjects suggests private repertoires in all groups.

The cDNA came from 5'RACE, which used 10-nucleotide random UMIs. One entry per CDR3 protein results from TCRdb running MiXCR on the 5' RACE reads. Here the sample spans around 53,000 distinct CDR3 sequences, roughly 4.4% being singletons. V usage is TRBV5-1 and J usage is TRBJ2-1, with 9 bases aligning to TRBD2. This TCR came from a middle-aged man with multiple sclerosis. Source material: PBMCs. CDR3 residues: CASRVSGSSYNEQFF. In DNA, the CDR3 is TGCGCCAGCAGGGTTAGCGGGAGTTCCTACAATGAGCAGTTCTTC.